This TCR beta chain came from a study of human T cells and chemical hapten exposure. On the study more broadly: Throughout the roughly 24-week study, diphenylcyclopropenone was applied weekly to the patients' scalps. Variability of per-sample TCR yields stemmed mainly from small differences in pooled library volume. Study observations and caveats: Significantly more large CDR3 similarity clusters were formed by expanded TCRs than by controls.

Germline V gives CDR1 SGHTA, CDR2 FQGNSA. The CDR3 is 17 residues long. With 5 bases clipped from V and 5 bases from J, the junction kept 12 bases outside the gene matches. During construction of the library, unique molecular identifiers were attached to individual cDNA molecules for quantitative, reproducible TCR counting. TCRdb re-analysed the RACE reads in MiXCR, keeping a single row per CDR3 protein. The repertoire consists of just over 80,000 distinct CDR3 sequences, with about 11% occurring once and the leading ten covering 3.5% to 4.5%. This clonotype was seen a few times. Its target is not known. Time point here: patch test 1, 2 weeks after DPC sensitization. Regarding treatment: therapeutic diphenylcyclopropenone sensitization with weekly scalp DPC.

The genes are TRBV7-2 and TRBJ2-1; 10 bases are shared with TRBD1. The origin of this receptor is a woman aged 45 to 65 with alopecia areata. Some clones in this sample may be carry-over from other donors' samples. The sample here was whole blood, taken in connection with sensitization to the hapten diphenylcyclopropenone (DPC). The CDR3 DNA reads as TGTGCCAGCAGCCTTGTGGGACAGGGGATATCACACAATGAGCAGTTCTTC. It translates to CASSLVGQGISHNEQFF.